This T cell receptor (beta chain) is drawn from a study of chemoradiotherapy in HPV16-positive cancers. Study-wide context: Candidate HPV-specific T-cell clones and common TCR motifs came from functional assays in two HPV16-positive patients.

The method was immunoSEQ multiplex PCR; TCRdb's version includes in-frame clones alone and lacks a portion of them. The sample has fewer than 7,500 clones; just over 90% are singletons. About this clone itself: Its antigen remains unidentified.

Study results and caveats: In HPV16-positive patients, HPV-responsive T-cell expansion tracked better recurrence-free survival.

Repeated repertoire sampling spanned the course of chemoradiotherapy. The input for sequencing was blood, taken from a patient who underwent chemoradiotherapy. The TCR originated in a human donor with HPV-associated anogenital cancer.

The DNA of the CDR3 is TGTGCCAGCAGTGAATTGGGATCCGGGACAGGGGACAGGAATGAGCAGTTCTTC. The encoded protein is CASSELGSGTGDRNEQFF. The chain combines TRBV25-1 with TRBJ2-1, with 10 nucleotides matching TRBD1. V was pared by 1 base and J by 7 bases, with 13 bases of the junction left unmatched. The CDR3 sequence is 18 residues long. Germline-derived CDR1 and CDR2 are MGHDK and SYGVNS.